This passage covers 20 T cell receptor beta chains from one sample sequenced in a study of cytomegalovirus exposure and HLA in healthy donors. Both 60 Vbeta primers and 13 Jbeta primers went into the PCR. Data came from immunoSEQ multiplex PCR; TCRdb stores just in-frame clones and leaves some out. The sample table sets out around 200,000 clones. Sequencing was done on a sample of PBMCs. The origin of the receptors is a girl aged 2 to 9 in good health and CMV-seropositive.

The J gene is TRBJ1-2, the V gene TRBV27; 8 bases match TRBD1. CDR3 length equals 14 residues. Germline CDR1 and CDR2: MNHEY and SMNVEV (reference sequence). Unmatched junction bases numbered 4, after V lost 3 bases and J lost 4 bases. The CDR3 sequence is CASSFGTGGYGYTF. The CDR3 region has the DNA TGTGCCAGCAGTTTCGGAACAGGGGGCTATGGCTACACCTTC.

The chain has TRBV5-1 and TRBJ2-7; no definite D call. Deletions cut 0 bases from V and 0 bases from J, with 10 bases between. Germline V gene data show CDR1 as SGHRS and CDR2 as YFSETQ. This CDR3 is 15 amino acids long. The CDR3 nucleotides read TGCGCCAGCAGCTTGGGACACACGGACTCCTACGAGCAGTACTTC. This codes for CASSLGHTDSYEQYF.

The V and J genes are TRBV5-1 and TRBJ2-7; TRBD1 aligns across 10 bases. The CDR3 runs 14 residues. Germline-derived CDR1 and CDR2 are SGHRS and YFSETQ. The V segment lost 0 bases and the J segment 5 bases; nucleotides outside the gene matches: 2. The CDR3 DNA reads as TGCGCCAGCAGCTTGGGACAGGGGGCCAACGAGCAGTACTTC. It is translated as CASSLGQGANEQYF.

The J gene is TRBJ2-7, the V gene TRBV2; 8 nucleotides line up with TRBD1. Per the germline V gene, CDR1 is SNHLY and CDR2 is FYNNEI. J was trimmed by 4 bases and V by 7 bases; bases with no gene match: 15. The CDR3 has 16 amino acids. CDR3 DNA sequence: TGTGCCAGCATCCCCCCCGGGCAGGGGGCTTTATACGAGCAGTACTTC. Protein: CASIPPGQGALYEQYF.

CDR3: CATSPGLAGASGELFF. The CDR3 region has the DNA TGTGCCACCAGCCCAGGACTAGCGGGAGCCTCCGGGGAGCTGTTTTTT. The genes are TRBV15 and TRBJ2-2, with 13 bases lining up with TRBD2. Germline CDR1 and CDR2: LNHNV and YYDKDF (reference sequence). The CDR3 length is 16 residues. J lost 6 bases, V lost 5 bases, and 6 bases had no gene match.

The V and J genes are TRBV2 and TRBJ1-1, with D possibly TRBD1 on 5 matching bases. Germline assignment: CDR1 SNHLY and CDR2 FYNNEI. V lost 0 bases and J 4 bases, leaving 12 bases between the germline ends. The CDR3 covers 15 residues. CDR3 loop: CASSEARGQGTEAFF. CDR3 sequence (DNA): TGTGCCAGCAGTGAAGCGCGGGGCCAGGGCACTGAAGCTTTCTTT.

The chain carries TRBV19 and TRBJ1-1; the match to TRBD1 covers 8 bases. Trimming took 1 base from V and 3 from J; bases not matched to a gene: 4. CDR3 size: 15 residues. Germline CDR1 LNHDA, CDR2 SQIVND (reference sequence). The CDR3 loop is CASSIVDRADTEAFF. CDR3 sequence (DNA): TGTGCCAGTAGTATAGTGGACAGGGCGGACACTGAAGCTTTCTTT. Looking up the rest from reference TRBV19 and TRBJ1-1 gives the full variable domain: DGGITQSPKYLFRKEGQNVTLSCEQNLNHDAMYWYRQDPGQGLRLIYYSQIVNDFQKGDIAEGYSVSREKKESFPLTVTSAQKNPTAFYLCASSIVDRADTEAFFGQGTRLTVV.

The V gene is TRBV11-2, the J gene TRBJ1-1, with a tentative D call TRBD1 (5 bases). The CDR3 spans 13 residues. V lost 1 base to trimming and J lost 4 bases, with 7 bases between them. Germline assignment: CDR1 SGHAT and CDR2 FQNNGV. The CDR3 is CASSLGRGTEAFF. In DNA form, the CDR3 reads TGTGCCAGCAGCTTAGGGAGGGGCACTGAAGCTTTCTTT. The whole variable domain, remainder taken from reference TRBV11-2 and TRBJ1-1, is EAGVAQSPRYKIIEKRQSVAFWCNPISGHATLYWYQQILGQGPKLLIQFQNNGVVDDSQLPKDRFSAERLKGVDSTLKIQPAKLEDSAVYLCASSLGRGTEAFFGQGTRLTVV.

About this clone itself: An end of the junction does not agree with germline; a read error may underlie this. This chain uses TRBV6-6 with TRBJ2-5; TRBD2 might be the D (5 bases). The CDR3 is 15 residues long. The V gene's germline CDR1 is MNHNY and CDR2 SVGAGI (reference sequence). In DNA form, the CDR3 reads TGTGCCGGCAGTTACCGCGGGCGATACCAAGCGACCCAGTACTTC. Amino acid sequence: CAGSYRGRYQATQYF.

The gene calls are TRBV7-9 and TRBJ2-5; TRBD2 aligns across 11 bases. CDR1 and CDR2 from the germline V gene are SEHNR and FQNEAQ (reference sequence). This CDR3 comprises 15 residues. V lost 5 bases and J lost 2; bases outside the gene matches: 4. CDR3 amino acids: CASSPGTSGQETQYF. CDR3 nucleotides: TGTGCCAGCAGCCCGGGGACTAGCGGACAAGAGACCCAGTACTTC.

The chain combines TRBV28 with TRBJ1-2, with 11 bases that match TRBD1. The CDR3 is 16 residues long. Germline assignment: CDR1 MDHEN and CDR2 SYDVKM. The J segment lost 8 bases and the V segment lost 0 bases, leaving 8 bases of the junction unmatched. The CDR3 nucleotides read TGTGCCAGCAGTTTATGGGGGGGGACAGGGGGACGAGGCTACACCTTC. Amino acid sequence: CASSLWGGTGGRGYTF.

V and J are TRBV4-1 and TRBJ2-5; D is unresolved. The germline CDR1 and CDR2 sequences are MGHRA and YSYEKL. V was trimmed by 0 bases and J by 4 bases, leaving 3 bases between them. The CDR3 sequence is 12 residues long. CDR3 sequence (DNA): TGCGCCAGCAGCCAAGAGAGAGAGACCCAGTACTTC. Its protein product is CASSQERETQYF.

The V gene is TRBV5-1, the J gene TRBJ2-7; no definite D call. Trimming left V 4 bases short and J 2 bases short, with 13 bases between. The CDR3 contains 14 residues. Germline V gives CDR1 SGHRS, CDR2 YFSETQ. CDR3 protein: CASSRIELAYEQYF. CDR3 nucleotides: TGCGCCAGCAGCCGAATAGAATTGGCCTACGAGCAGTACTTC.

V is TRBV27 and J is TRBJ2-7, with TRBD2 matching 13 bases. CDR1 MNHEY and CDR2 SMNVEV come from the germline V gene (reference sequence). The CDR3 covers 15 residues. V dropped 10 bases and J dropped 5; count of bases not matched to a gene: 11. This CDR3 is CANWEGLAGVNEQYF. Here the CDR3 DNA reads TGTGCCAATTGGGAAGGACTAGCGGGAGTTAACGAGCAGTACTTC.

The gene calls are TRBV5-8 and TRBJ2-5, with D tentatively TRBD1 (5 bases). V gave up 0 bases and J gave up 7 bases, with 13 bases separating them. The CDR3 is 14 amino acids. CDR1 and CDR2 from the germline V gene are SGHTS and YDEGEE. CDR3 nucleotides: TGTGCCAGCAGCTTGGAGGCAGGGTTAGCGACCCAGTACTTC. Translating it yields CASSLEAGLATQYF.

The CDR3 coding sequence is TGCGCCAGCAGCCTGGGGACAGGGTACTACGAGCAGTACTTC. Its translation: CASSLGTGYYEQYF. This chain connects TRBV5-1 to TRBJ2-7; the match to TRBD1 covers 9 bases. Germline CDR1 SGHRS, CDR2 YFSETQ. There are 14 residues in the CDR3. With 4 bases clipped from V and 3 bases from J, the junction kept 5 bases outside the gene matches. Full variable domain (outside the CDR3, taken from reference TRBV5-1 and TRBJ2-7): KAGVTQTPRYLIKTRGQQVTLSCSPISGHRSVSWYQQTPGQGLQFLFEYFSETQRNKGNFPGRFSGRQFSNSRSEMNVSTLELGDSALYLCASSLGTGYYEQYFGPGTRLTVT.

This chain joins TRBV30 and TRBJ1-1; no clear D. V lost 4 bases and J 4 bases, leaving 10 bases between the germline ends. The CDR3 loop spans 12 amino acids. Germline V lookup: CDR1 GTSNPN, CDR2 SVGIG (reference sequence). The CDR3 sequence is CAWMRGGTEAFF. CDR3 sequence (DNA): TGTGCCTGGATGCGGGGAGGCACTGAAGCTTTCTTT.

The chain combines TRBV5-4 with TRBJ1-4; 7 nucleotides line up with TRBD1. CDR3 size: 16 residues. Germline CDR1 is SGHNT and CDR2 is YYREEE (reference sequence). Germline trimming cut 4 bases from V and 2 bases from J; bases unmatched to any gene: 8. For the CDR3, the DNA is TGTGCCAGCAGCGCACGGGACAGCTTCACTAATGAAAAACTGTTTTTT. This translates into CASSARDSFTNEKLFF.

CDR3 loop: CASSRTSGRGYEQYF. The CDR3 region has the DNA TGTGCCAGTAGTAGGACTAGCGGGAGGGGCTACGAGCAGTACTTC. V is TRBV19 and J is TRBJ2-7; 15 bases fit TRBD2. Germline V gene lookup returns CDR1 LNHDA and CDR2 SQIVND (reference sequence). The CDR3 sequence is 15 residues long. V dropped 4 bases and J dropped 3; count of bases not matched to a gene: 1.

The chain recombines TRBV7-9 with TRBJ2-2, with 8 bases matching TRBD1. The CDR3 has 17 residues. After removal of 2 bases from V and 3 bases from J, the junction contained 8 bases not matched to a gene. Germline CDR1 and CDR2: SEHNR and FQNEAQ (reference sequence). The CDR3 nucleotides are TGTGCCAGCAGCTTAACCCCCGGGACAGGAGACACCGGGGAGCTGTTTTTT. This codes for CASSLTPGTGDTGELFF.